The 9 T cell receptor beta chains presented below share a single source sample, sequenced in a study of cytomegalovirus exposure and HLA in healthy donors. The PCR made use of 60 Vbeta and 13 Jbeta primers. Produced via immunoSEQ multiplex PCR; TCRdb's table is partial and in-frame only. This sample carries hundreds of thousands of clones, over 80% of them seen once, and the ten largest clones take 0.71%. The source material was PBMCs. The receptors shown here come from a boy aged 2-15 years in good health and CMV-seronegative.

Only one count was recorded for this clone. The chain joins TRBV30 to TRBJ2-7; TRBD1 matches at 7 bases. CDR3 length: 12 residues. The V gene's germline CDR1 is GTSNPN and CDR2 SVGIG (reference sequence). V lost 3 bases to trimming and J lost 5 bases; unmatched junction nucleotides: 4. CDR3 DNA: TGTGCCTGGAGCAGTGACAGGGACGAGCAGTACTTC. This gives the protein CAWSSDRDEQYF.

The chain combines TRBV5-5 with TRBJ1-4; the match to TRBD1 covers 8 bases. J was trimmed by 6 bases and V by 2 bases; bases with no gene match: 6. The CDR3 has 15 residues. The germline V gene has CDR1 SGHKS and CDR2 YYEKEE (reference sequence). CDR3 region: CASSFQGAVDEKLFF. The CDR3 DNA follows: TGTGCCAGCAGCTTCCAGGGGGCGGTGGATGAAAAACTGTTTTTT.

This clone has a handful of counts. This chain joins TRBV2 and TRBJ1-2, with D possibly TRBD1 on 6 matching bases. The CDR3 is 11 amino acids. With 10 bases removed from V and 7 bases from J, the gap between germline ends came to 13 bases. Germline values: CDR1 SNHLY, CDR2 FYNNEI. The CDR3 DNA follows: TGTGCCATCCCGGACAGCTCTGGCTACACCTTC. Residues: CAIPDSSGYTF.

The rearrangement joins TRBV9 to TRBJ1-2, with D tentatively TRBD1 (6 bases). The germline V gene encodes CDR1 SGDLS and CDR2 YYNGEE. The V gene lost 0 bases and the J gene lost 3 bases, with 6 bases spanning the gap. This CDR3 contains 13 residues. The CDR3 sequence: CASSVGQDYGYTF. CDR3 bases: TGTGCCAGCAGCGTAGGACAGGACTATGGCTACACCTTC. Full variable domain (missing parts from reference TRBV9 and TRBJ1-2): DSGVTQTPKHLITATGQRVTLRCSPRSGDLSVYWYQQSLDQGLQFLIQYYNGEERAKGNILERFSAQQFPDLHSELNLSSLELGDSALYFCASSVGQDYGYTFGSGTRLTVV.

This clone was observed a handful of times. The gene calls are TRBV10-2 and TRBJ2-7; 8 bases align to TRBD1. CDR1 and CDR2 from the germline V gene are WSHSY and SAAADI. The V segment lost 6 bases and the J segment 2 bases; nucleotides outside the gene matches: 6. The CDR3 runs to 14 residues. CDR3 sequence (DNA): TGCGCCAGCAGGGGACAGGTTATACCCTACGAGCAGTACTTC. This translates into CASRGQVIPYEQYF.

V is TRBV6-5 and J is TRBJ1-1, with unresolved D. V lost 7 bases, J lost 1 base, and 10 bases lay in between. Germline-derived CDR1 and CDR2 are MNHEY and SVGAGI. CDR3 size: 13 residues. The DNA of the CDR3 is TGTGCCAGCAAAGGAGGAGGGAACACTGAAGCTTTCTTT. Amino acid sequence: CASKGGGNTEAFF.

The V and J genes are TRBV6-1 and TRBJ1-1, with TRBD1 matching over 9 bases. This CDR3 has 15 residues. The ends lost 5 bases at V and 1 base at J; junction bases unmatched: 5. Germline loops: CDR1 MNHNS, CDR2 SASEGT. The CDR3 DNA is TGTGCCAGCAGTTCGTCGACAGGGGGGAACACTGAAGCTTTCTTT. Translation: CASSSSTGGNTEAFF.

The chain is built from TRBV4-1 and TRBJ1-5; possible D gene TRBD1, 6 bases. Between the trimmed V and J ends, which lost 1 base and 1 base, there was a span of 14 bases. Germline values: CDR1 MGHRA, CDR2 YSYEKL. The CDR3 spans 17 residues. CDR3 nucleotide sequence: TGCGCCAGCAGCCAAGGACAGGACATTGGCAGCAATCAGCCCCAGCATTTT. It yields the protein CASSQGQDIGSNQPQHF.

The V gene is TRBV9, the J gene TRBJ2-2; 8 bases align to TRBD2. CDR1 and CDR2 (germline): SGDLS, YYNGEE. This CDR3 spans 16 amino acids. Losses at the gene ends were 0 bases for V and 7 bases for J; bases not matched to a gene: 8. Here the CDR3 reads CASSVAGGGLDGELFF. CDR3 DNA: TGTGCCAGCAGCGTAGCGGGCGGGGGGCTCGACGGGGAGCTGTTTTTT.